This TCR beta chain originates from a study of vaccination and CD4 T cells after COVID-19. The sample's time point: late sampling 161 to 241 days after vaccination in a few convalescent patients. The treatment is: roughly 10-day PBMC culture with coronavirus spike peptide pools or control peptides (ViraFEST assay). Concerning this clonotype itself: The antigen is unknown.

Germline V CDR1 and CDR2: MNHEY, SVGAGI. CDR3 length: 14 amino acids. The V gene lost 1 base and the J gene lost 3 bases, with 9 bases spanning the gap. The Oncomine TCR Beta short-read assay sequenced DNA from cultured CD4+ T cells. Each CDR3 protein is one row after TCRdb ran MiXCR on the PCR reads. The table shows approximately 18,000 distinct CDR3 sequences, with around 43% occurring only once. Here the sequenced sample was CD4+ T cells from blood, cultured in vitro, taken about 7 months after SARS-CoV-2 vaccination. This TCR derives from a human donor who had recovered from COVID-19. This sequence joins TRBV6-5 and TRBJ1-2; unclear D gene. The chain's CDR3 is CASSYLGSYYGYTF. For the CDR3, the DNA is TGTGCCAGCAGTTACTTAGGGTCCTACTATGGCTACACCTTC.